The 24 T cell receptor beta chains listed next were all sequenced from one sample in a study of cytomegalovirus exposure and HLA in healthy donors. Primers for the PCR totalled 60 Vbeta and 13 Jbeta. Some clones are missing from TCRdb's copy, which holds only in-frame ones; the method was immunoSEQ multiplex PCR. The table shows fewer than 150,000 clones, with around 75% occurring only once. The sequencing sample was made of PBMCs. The receptor source for this set is a young man in good health and CMV-seronegative.

This sequence joins TRBV4-2 and TRBJ2-6; 8 bases are a match to TRBD1. The CDR3 contains 17 residues. Germline V lookup: CDR1 LGHNA, CDR2 YNFKEQ. V trimming: 3 bases; J trimming: 2 bases; junction bases outside the gene matches: 6. This CDR3 is CASSQETGVAGANVLTF. The CDR3 DNA reads as TGTGCCAGCAGCCAGGAGACAGGGGTGGCTGGGGCCAACGTCCTGACTTTC.

The rearrangement joins TRBV5-1 to TRBJ2-1, with 11 bases identical to TRBD2. V gave up 0 bases and J gave up 7 bases; unmatched junction bases: 9. The V gene's germline CDR1 is SGHRS and CDR2 YFSETQ. The CDR3 loop spans 17 amino acids. The CDR3 nucleotides are TGCGCCAGCAGCTTGGAGACTAGCGGGGCGAGGGGAAATGAGCAGTTCTTC. It specifies CASSLETSGARGNEQFF.

There are a few counts of this clone. J is TRBJ2-3 and V is TRBV28; 10 bases agree with TRBD2. CDR1 and CDR2 from the germline V gene are MDHEN and SYDVKM. V lost 5 bases and J lost 4; bases outside the gene matches: 18. This CDR3 is built from 19 residues. For the CDR3, the DNA is TGTGCCAGCAGTCCTCTCTGGACTAGCGGCAGCGCCAGGGCAGATACGCAGTATTTT. Amino acid sequence: CASSPLWTSGSARADTQYF.

The rearrangement uses TRBV2 and TRBJ2-1; D is unresolved. This CDR3 is built from 15 residues. CDR1 and CDR2 (germline): SNHLY, FYNNEI. The V end was cut by 3 bases, the J end by 8 bases, with 17 bases between. The DNA of the CDR3 is TGTGCCAGCAGTGATTCGGCGGCGAGTGACGATGAGCAGTTCTTC. This translates into CASSDSAASDDEQFF.

J is TRBJ1-4 and V is TRBV7-9; D is uncertain. The CDR3 spans 16 residues. CDR1 and CDR2 from the germline V gene are SEHNR and FQNEAQ (reference sequence). V lost 5 bases and J lost 4, with 17 bases in between. The CDR3 sequence is CASSLMTGSGNEKLFF. The DNA of the CDR3 is TGTGCCAGCAGCCTCATGACGGGGTCCGGTAATGAAAAACTGTTTTTT.

This clone showed up just a few times. The rearrangement links TRBV27 to TRBJ1-5; TRBD1 aligns across 7 bases. Germline CDR1 reads MNHEY; CDR2 reads SMNVEV (reference sequence). J was trimmed by 5 bases and V by 3 bases; bases with no gene match: 13. The CDR3 spans 17 residues. In DNA form, the CDR3 reads TGTGCCAGCAGTTTCCAGACCCCGGGACAGCTGGATCAGCCCCAGCATTTT. Translated, it gives CASSFQTPGQLDQPQHF.

The chain couples TRBV15 to TRBJ2-7; the match to TRBD1 covers 10 bases. CDR3 length: 16 residues. Germline CDR1 LNHNV, CDR2 YYDKDF (reference sequence). V gave up 0 bases and J gave up 5 bases; unmatched junction bases: 7. The CDR3 here is CATSRDGDRGPNEQYF. In DNA, the CDR3 is TGTGCCACCAGCAGAGATGGGGACAGGGGACCAAACGAGCAGTACTTC.

V is TRBV27 and J is TRBJ2-7; D possibly corresponds to TRBD2 (5 bases). V was trimmed by 0 bases and J by 2 bases, leaving 8 bases between them. Germline V gives CDR1 MNHEY, CDR2 SMNVEV (reference sequence). This CDR3 region has 14 residues. The CDR3 DNA follows: TGTGCCAGCAGTTTATCGGCAGCGGCCTACGAGCAGTACTTC. Protein sequence: CASSLSAAAYEQYF.

V usage is TRBV5-6 and J usage is TRBJ2-3, with 12 nucleotides matching TRBD2. The junction had 3 bases not matched to a gene; V was cut back by 1 base and J by 6 bases. Germline-derived CDR1 and CDR2 are SGHDT and YYEEEE. CDR3 length: 15 amino acids. The CDR3: CASSLRTSGVDTQYF. As DNA, the CDR3 is TGTGCCAGCAGCTTGAGGACTAGCGGGGTGGATACGCAGTATTTT.

A note on this clone: One end of the junction does not line up with germline, which may come from a read error. The rearrangement joins TRBV7-7 to TRBJ1-5; D is perhaps TRBD1 (5 bases). Germline V CDR1 and CDR2: SSHAT, FNYEAQ (reference sequence). The CDR3 totals 16 residues. CDR3 sequence (DNA): TGTGCTAGCAGCCACGACAGAAAATATAGCAATCAGCCCCAGCATTTT. This codes for CASSHDRKYSNQPQHF.

The V and J genes are TRBV6-5 and TRBJ1-4; TRBD1 aligns across 7 bases. This CDR3 contains 15 residues. V shed 5 bases and J 8 bases; nucleotides not matched to a gene: 11. Germline-derived CDR1 and CDR2 are MNHEY and SVGAGI. DNA of the CDR3: TGTGCCAGCAGTCATCGGACAGGCGGTGAAGAAAAACTGTTTTTT. This gives the protein CASSHRTGGEEKLFF.

The V gene is TRBV5-4, the J gene TRBJ2-1, with 10 bases that match TRBD1. This CDR3 comprises 16 residues. V gave up 0 bases and J gave up 6 bases; unmatched junction bases: 6. Germline V lookup: CDR1 SGHNT, CDR2 YYREEE (reference sequence). The CDR3 nucleotides are TGTGCCAGCAGCTTGGCCGGGACAGGGGAGTTCAATGAGCAGTTCTTC. It specifies CASSLAGTGEFNEQFF. Drawing the rest from reference TRBV5-4 and TRBJ2-1, the complete variable domain is ETGVTQSPTHLIKTRGQQVTLRCSSQSGHNTVSWYQQALGQGPQFIFQYYREEENGRGNFPPRFSGLQFPNYSSELNVNALELDDSALYLCASSLAGTGEFNEQFFGPGTRLTVL.

The sample holds a few counts of this clone. J is TRBJ2-1 and V is TRBV19; 7 nucleotides match TRBD2. This CDR3 has 14 amino acids. Germline trimming cut 1 base from V and 8 bases from J; bases unmatched to any gene: 5. Germline V gene lookup returns CDR1 LNHDA and CDR2 SQIVND (reference sequence). Written as DNA, the CDR3 is TGTGCCAGTAGTATAGGAAGGGGAGGGGATGAGCAGTTCTTC. Protein sequence: CASSIGRGGDEQFF.

The chain recombines TRBV30 with TRBJ1-2, with D possibly matching TRBD1 (5 bases). The CDR3 consists of 14 residues. CDR1 and CDR2 (germline): GTSNPN, SVGIG (reference sequence). V lost 0 bases, J lost 4 bases, and 12 bases lay in between. Here the CDR3 DNA reads TGTGCCTGGAGTGTTTGGGGGGGGATCTATGGCTACACCTTC. As protein: CAWSVWGGIYGYTF.

The V and J genes are TRBV5-1 and TRBJ2-3; maybe TRBD1 (6 bases). The CDR3 is made up of 14 amino acids. V was clipped by 2 bases and J by 2 bases, with 9 bases between them. CDR1 SGHRS and CDR2 YFSETQ come from the germline V gene. CDR3 in DNA: TGCGCCAGCAGCTTCGGACAGTCCACAGATACGCAGTATTTT. This encodes CASSFGQSTDTQYF.

The chain has TRBV7-2 and TRBJ1-1; maybe TRBD1 (5 bases). Germline CDR1 and CDR2: SGHTA and FQGNSA. V was pared by 4 bases and J by 2 bases, with 8 bases between. CDR3 length equals 13 residues. The CDR3 DNA sequence: TGTGCCAGCAGCTCCCAGGGAAACACTGAAGCTTTCTTT. Protein sequence: CASSSQGNTEAFF.

The rearrangement joins TRBV13 to TRBJ2-5; TRBD1 is a possible D gene (5 bases). Germline V gives CDR1 PRHDT, CDR2 FYEKMQ (reference sequence). V was clipped by 5 bases and J by 2 bases, with 12 bases between them. The CDR3 totals 14 residues. CDR3 DNA: TGTGCCAGCAGCCACGAGGCAGGGCAAGAGACCCAGTACTTC. Translated, it gives CASSHEAGQETQYF.

This chain links TRBV7-9 with TRBJ1-1; 7 bases agree with TRBD1. V was pared by 1 base and J by 3 bases, with 8 bases of the junction left unmatched. CDR3 length equals 16 residues. The germline CDR1 and CDR2 sequences are SEHNR and FQNEAQ (reference sequence). The CDR3 reads CASSLEHRGAYTEAFF. The CDR3 region has the DNA TGTGCCAGCAGCTTAGAGCACAGGGGAGCCTACACTGAAGCTTTCTTT.

By frequency in the sample, this clone is medium-sized (0.01 to 0.1%). The rearrangement links TRBV6-1 to TRBJ2-7; TRBD1 aligns across 7 bases. Losses at the gene ends were 1 base for V and 0 bases for J; bases not matched to a gene: 0. CDR1 is MNHNS, CDR2 SASEGT, per germline. The CDR3 sequence is 14 residues long. The CDR3, as DNA: TGTGCCAGCAGTGAAGGGGACAGCTCCTACGAGCAGTACTTC. The encoded protein is CASSEGDSSYEQYF.

This chain joins TRBV10-1 and TRBJ2-3; TRBD2 agrees at 9 bases. From germline, CDR1 is WNHNN and CDR2 SYGVQD (reference sequence). The CDR3 extends over 16 amino acids. J lost 3 bases, V lost 0 bases, and 4 bases had no gene match. The CDR3 sequence: CASSESSSGATDTQYF. The CDR3 DNA follows: TGCGCCAGCAGTGAGTCCTCTAGCGGGGCGACAGATACGCAGTATTTT.

The V and J genes are TRBV4-3 and TRBJ2-1; 10 nucleotides agree with TRBD2. With V trimmed by 0 bases and J by 8 bases, 10 bases remained unmatched. Germline loops: CDR1 LGHNA, CDR2 YSLEER. This CDR3 has 17 amino acids. CDR3 in amino acids: CASSQDIGLAGEDEQFF. CDR3 in DNA: TGCGCCAGCAGCCAAGATATCGGGCTAGCGGGAGAGGATGAGCAGTTCTTC.

V and J are TRBV4-1 and TRBJ1-1, with 7 bases that match TRBD1. The V and J ends lost 1 base and 2 bases, in that order; junction bases with no gene match: 4. This CDR3 has 15 amino acids. Germline loops: CDR1 MGHRA, CDR2 YSYEKL. CDR3 in DNA: TGCGCCAGCAGCCAAGTAGGGACAGCCAACACTGAAGCTTTCTTT. This translates into CASSQVGTANTEAFF.

V and J are TRBV2 and TRBJ2-3; D possibly corresponds to TRBD2 (5 bases). Trimming took off 5 bases at V and 9 bases at J, with 15 bases between the two ends. The CDR3 is 13 amino acids. The germline V gene has CDR1 SNHLY and CDR2 FYNNEI. The CDR3 coding sequence is TGTGCCAGCAGTCGCGCCTTACTAGAGACGCAGTATTTT. This codes for CASSRALLETQYF.

The chain uses TRBV30 and TRBJ1-1; a weak D match, TRBD1 (5 bases). Per the germline V gene, CDR1 is GTSNPN and CDR2 is SVGIG (reference sequence). The CDR3 has 15 residues. Trimming took 2 bases from V and 7 from J, leaving 20 bases between them. CDR3 region: CAWSRKRTGRGEAFF. The CDR3 region has the DNA TGTGCCTGGAGTCGAAAACGGACGGGGAGGGGTGAAGCTTTCTTT.